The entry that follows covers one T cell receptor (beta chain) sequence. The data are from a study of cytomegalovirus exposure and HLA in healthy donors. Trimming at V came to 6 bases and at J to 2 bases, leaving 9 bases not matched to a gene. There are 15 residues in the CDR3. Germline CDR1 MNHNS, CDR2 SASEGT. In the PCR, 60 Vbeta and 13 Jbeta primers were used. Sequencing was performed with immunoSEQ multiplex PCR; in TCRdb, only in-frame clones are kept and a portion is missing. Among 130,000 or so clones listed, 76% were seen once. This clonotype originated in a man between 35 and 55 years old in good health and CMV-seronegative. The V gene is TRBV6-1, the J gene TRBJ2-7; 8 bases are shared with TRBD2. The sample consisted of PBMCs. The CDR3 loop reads CASRSGGLGAYEQYF. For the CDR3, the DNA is TGTGCCAGCAGATCCGGGGGACTAGGTGCCTACGAGCAGTACTTC.